This entry describes one T cell receptor beta chain. It has no known antigen specificity. Nothing much larger sits one base from this clone, and base qualities are not available. This record comes from a study of cytomegalovirus exposure and HLA in healthy donors (dated by TCRdb to the late 2010s). As for the study more broadly: An earlier analysis of roughly 630 of the donors reported about 290 Gb of sequence data and 100 million to 130 million unique TCR beta sequences from 150 million to 200 million T cells. Using immunosequencing, the study profiled T cell repertoires from 550 to 750 subjects and related those repertoires to cytomegalovirus serostatus. Along with the approximately 700-subject first cohort, a separate validation cohort of over a hundred different subjects was used. Of the approximately 370 genotyped donors, roughly 76% were placed in the genetic ancestry cluster associated with self-reported Caucasian donors. The study aimed to test whether signatures of past pathogen exposure could be identified by cataloging public T cell receptors. Class I and class II HLA loci were covered by the typing at four-digit resolution. Rather than using new phenotypic data, the later analysis identified candidate immune exposures from TCR beta sequences and from how often those sequences occurred across donors. The study combined high-throughput TCR immunosequencing, statistical association of individual TCRs with disease status, and machine learning to predict cytomegalovirus infection status. All discovery cohort repertoires had been generated using a single sequencing platform. Roughly 300 gigabases of sequencing data and around 85 million unique TCR sequences made up an early release that covered about 640 HLA-typed donors. Typing coverage varied by locus: roughly 629-640 donors for A, B, C, DRB1 and DQB1; approximately 520 for DQA1; 600 to 610 for DPA1; roughly 450 for DPB1. Donor age, sex, ethnicity and CMV serostatus were compiled alongside the repertoire data. A later analysis re-analyzed previously published TCR beta repertoires from 500 to 700 donors and added high-resolution HLA genotyping to study TCR occurrence patterns. Among 300 to 500 genotyped donors of the cohort, an average of around 250,000 unique TCR beta nucleotide sequences was sequenced per donor, of which 15% to 20% were non-productive. Because of strong linkage in the cohort, 5 or 6 DR-DQ haplotypes were treated as single units for association and clustering. To decide whether each TCR beta V gene segment behaved as functional or pseudogenic, an earlier analysis of nearly 600 of the donors relied on high-throughput TCR beta sequencing. Genome-wide SNP genotypes for about 65% of the roughly 670 donors were used in a later genetic analysis, which treated that subset as a discovery cohort.

Study-level results and caveats: A few of the identified cytomegalovirus-associated TCR beta chains were confirmed in vitro to be specific for cytomegalovirus antigens. In a later analysis, HLA-associated TCR beta chains were found to be more clonally expanded and to have lower generation probabilities than equally common non-associated chains. Because counts were too low, around 17 rarely observed V segments, including chromosome 9 orphons, were left out of the earlier analysis of about 620 of the donors. Several of the top co-occurrence clusters appeared to be linked to parvovirus B19, influenza, CMV and Epstein-Barr virus, according to a later analysis. A further reported finding was that TCR beta sequences accurately predicted the HLA-A and HLA-B alleles for most subjects in the first cohort. An association between a missense DCLRE1C variant and V-gene and J-gene trimming of TCR beta chains was found in a later genetic analysis and replicated in an independent cohort. A total of roughly 160 TCR beta chains were listed by the study as associated with cytomegalovirus. Cytomegalovirus status was reported to be diagnosed by the classifier with high specificity and sensitivity in both the original and validation cohorts. Compared with the 666-donor mean, donors in an Asian-associated ancestry cluster had fewer N-insertions in productive TCRs, according to a later genetic analysis. Only TCR beta chains were sequenced in this cohort, and the absence of alpha or paired-chain data limited detectable features. A later analysis found that TCR association rates varied across HLA loci, with DRB1 alleles showing the most associated TCRs and HLA-C alleles the fewest. Because some donors lacked HLA typing at each locus, the association tests relied only on the typed subset. Presence/absence analyses assumed roughly uniform sequencing depth across donors, an assumption that may not hold. Most TCR sequences were observed very rarely across donors, whereas some public TCRs were present in many individuals. The sequencing pipeline was judged likely to have produced a cluster of highly shared sequence variants as a technical artifact. Some IMGT-functional V segments, including TRBV6-2 and TRBV6-3, could not be told apart with the 87-base-pair reads, so those segments were excluded. Correlated functional status among segregating V segments might reflect linkage disequilibrium, but an unknown experimental factor could not be ruled out. When HLA alleles, especially DR and DQ, strongly co-occurred, TCR associations were difficult to assign to individual alleles. The authors suggested that the approach could potentially be extended to other disease states and immunological phenotypes. The only immune exposure information available for the cohort was CMV serostatus. In a later analysis, over 15,000 TCR beta sequences were associated with specific HLA alleles at a false discovery rate of 0.05. An earlier analysis of roughly 570 of the donors showed that most TCR beta V segments appeared in productive rearrangements either about 87% or about 30% of the time, which broadly matched IMGT annotations. According to a later analysis, most CMV-associated TCR beta chains appeared to be HLA-restricted, and the HLA associations seemed to be driven largely by CMV exposure.

Library method: the immunoSEQ multiplex PCR assay. The multiplex PCR relied on a mix of 60 forward primers for TCR Vbeta segments and 13 reverse primers for TCR Jbeta segments. Amplification of the CDR3 region of rearranged TCR beta genes was performed with a multiplex PCR assay on genomic DNA. On the Illumina HiSeq System, the amplified TCR beta libraries were sequenced as 87-base-pair reads. The original methods were these. A later analysis tallied 80 million to 95 million unique TCR beta chains across the approximately 670 repertoires, and some 10 million of those chains were shared by two or more donors. Raw reads were error-corrected and collapsed into unique sequences with a nearest-neighbor algorithm that merged closely related sequences to remove PCR and sequencing errors. To assign V, D and J gene segments, CDR3 sequences were aligned to IMGT reference sequences. Each retained sequence needed at least a six-nucleotide match to both a V gene segment and a J gene segment. A rearrangement counted as productive if the CDR3 had no stop codons and remained in frame with V and J, and every other rearrangement counted as non-productive. CDR3 was defined by IMGT convention, running from the second conserved V-encoded cysteine to the conserved J-encoded phenylalanine. In an earlier analysis of just under 600 of the donors, sequences lacking an unambiguous match to a single V gene segment were excluded. In an earlier analysis of approximately 550 of the donors, V segments were called functional above 56.7% productive rearrangements and were called segregating when the between-donor standard deviation exceeded 5%. A statistical classification framework was built to diagnose cytomegalovirus status from the catalog of TCR beta chain sequences. In a later analysis, V and J genes were assigned by comparing TCR nucleotide sequences against IMGT/GENE-DB human TR gene sequences. In a later analysis, CDR3 sequences and most-parsimonious VDJ recombination scenarios were assigned using the TCRdist pipeline. In a later analysis, every TCR beta chain was defined by the combination of its CDR3 amino acid sequence and its V-gene family, and reads without a unique V-gene family were dropped. To address suspected cross-contamination and a sequencing artifact, a later analysis removed 592 highly shared, low-generation-probability nucleotide sequences. In a later analysis, a clonal expansion index was calculated for each public chain from normalized within-repertoire ranks of inferred template counts. A later analysis computed generation probabilities with a VDJ recombination model fitted to out-of-frame rearrangements, and checked the results against IGoR. In a later analysis, hypergeometric tests were used to score TCR-TCR, TCR-HLA and TCR-CMV co-occurrence, with a repertoire-size bias correction applied to TCR pairs. A later analysis estimated false discovery rates by permuting HLA or CMV assignments 20 times. In a later analysis, co-occurring TCRs were grouped using DBSCAN, with TCRdist sequence similarity added in when clustering inside HLA-allele-positive subsets. Repertoires with fewer than 30,000 or more than 120,000 public chains were left out of co-occurrence clustering, as were a handful of repertoires with anomalous nucleotide sharing. The source is immuneACCESS, and TCRdb retained only in-frame sequences with V and J called. Part of the clones is not carried over; for the studies checked, unresolved V genes explain less than half of this, and the remainder is unexplained. That table supplies the V and J calls and clone size; D and trimming were determined from the DNA. The sample table records approximately 150,000 clones; roughly 80% of these occur just once. The top ten hold about 10% of the sample.

The cohort comprised more than 550 healthy bone marrow donors. All cohort members were sampled while nominally healthy, although unrecorded immune exposures were likely present. The donor was CMV seropositive and belonged to the group of 250 to 350 seropositive cohort members. A peripheral blood sample was collected from each donor, and TCR beta sequencing was performed on peripheral blood mononuclear cells. Genomic DNA was extracted from the blood cell samples with the Qiagen DNeasy Blood Extraction Kit. V lost 1 base and J lost 3 bases, and the count of bases not matched to a germline gene is 5. As encoded in the germline V gene, CDR1 is MNHNS while CDR2 is SASEGT. Including cysteine and phenylalanine, the CDR3 has 15 amino acids. Only the CDR3 DNA stays, 45 bases, in frame from base 1.

The receptor was derived from a man in his fifties in good health and CMV-seropositive. The sequenced material came from PBMCs. The rearrangement joined TRBV6-1 to TRBJ2-7; 8 of the junction bases match TRBD1. The DNA sequence is TGTGCCAGCAGTGAAGGTGGACAGGGTTTCTACGAGCAGTACTTC. Its amino acids are CASSEGGQGFYEQYF.